These T cell receptor beta chains were read from a single sample in a study of beta chain features in type 1 diabetes. Clones were read by immunoSEQ multiplex PCR, and TCRdb kept only the in-frame ones, dropping some. The sample records 900,000 or so clones, 15% to 20% being singletons. The sample comprised naive CD4+ T cells from blood. The receptor set was obtained from a woman aged 18 to 35 in good health. The CDR3 runs from the conserved cysteine through the conserved F or W. A D gene is named only where the DNA matches it firmly. Size is stated for part of the rows, as once, few or many counts, or as a class when the clone is expanded.

TRBV9	TRBJ2-1	17	.	TRBD2	CASSVKKTSGIDNEQFF	TGTGCCAGCAGCGTAAAAAAGACTAGCGGGATCGACAATGAGCAGTTCTTC
TRBV7-3	TRBJ1-2	13	few	.	CASSLFQGSGYTF	TGTGCCAGCAGCCTCTTTCAGGGTAGCGGCTACACCTTC
TRBV6-5	TRBJ2-7	11	few	.	CASNAGGEQYF	TGTGCCAGCAATGCTGGGGGCGAGCAGTACTTC
TRBV27	TRBJ2-6	15	few	.	CASSSRMAGANVLTF	TGTGCCAGCAGCTCGAGGATGGCTGGGGCCAACGTCCTGACTTTC
TRBV5-5	TRBJ2-7	14	.	.	CASSWGRGSYEQYF	TGTGCCAGCAGCTGGGGACGAGGCTCCTACGAGCAGTACTTC
TRBV5-1	TRBJ2-1	15	.	TRBD2	CASSSGLAGVNEQFF	TGCGCCAGCAGCTCGGGACTAGCGGGAGTCAATGAGCAGTTCTTC
TRBV2	TRBJ1-2	14	.	.	CASSKVGQYYGYTF	TGTGCCAGCTCAAAAGTTGGACAGTACTATGGCTACACCTTC
TRBV29-1	TRBJ1-2	12	.	TRBD1	CSAGGAGYGYTF	TGCAGCGCAGGGGGCGCGGGCTATGGCTACACCTTC
TRBV5-4	TRBJ2-2	12	.	.	CASSLNTGELFF	TGTGCCAGCAGCTTGAACACCGGGGAGCTGTTTTTT
TRBV6-6	TRBJ2-7	16	.	TRBD2	CASSRPRSGISHEQYF	TGTGCCAGCAGTCGACCCCGAAGCGGGATCTCCCACGAGCAGTACTTC
TRBV5-1	TRBJ2-3	16	.	.	CASSLDGQGRRDTQYF	TGCGCCAGCAGCTTGGACGGGCAGGGAAGGAGAGATACGCAGTATTTT
TRBV20-1	TRBJ2-7	11	.	TRBD2	CSAPTSAEQYF	TGCAGTGCCCCGACTAGCGCCGAGCAGTACTTC
TRBV9	TRBJ2-3	15	few	.	CASSVEGSSTDTQYF	TGTGCCAGCAGCGTAGAAGGGAGTAGCACAGATACGCAGTATTTT
TRBV5-1	TRBJ2-1	15	few	.	CASSPQGSGNNEQFF	TGCGCCAGCAGCCCTCAAGGGTCTGGGAACAATGAGCAGTTCTTC
TRBV5-1	TRBJ2-7	16	.	.	CASSLVAGPVSYEQYF	TGCGCCAGCAGCTTGGTTGCTGGCCCCGTCTCCTACGAGCAGTACTTC
TRBV25-1	TRBJ2-2	16	.	.	CASSGGGTVNTGELFF	TGTGCCAGCAGTGGAGGAGGGACAGTGAACACCGGGGAGCTGTTTTTT
TRBV6-6	TRBJ1-4	11	.	.	CASSFDEKLFF	TGTGCCAGCAGTTTCGATGAAAAACTGTTTTTT
TRBV28	TRBJ2-3	12	.	.	CASGSDTDTQYF	TGTGCCAGCGGGTCGGACACAGATACGCAGTATTTT
TRBV5-1	TRBJ2-7	13	.	.	CASSLVENYEQYF	TGCGCCAGCAGCTTAGTAGAGAACTACGAGCAGTACTTC
TRBV28	TRBJ2-3	13	.	.	CASTGQSTDTQYF	TGTGCCAGCACAGGCCAAAGCACAGATACGCAGTATTTT
TRBV6-6	TRBJ1-3	12	.	.	CASSPAGNTIYF	TGTGCCAGCAGTCCGGCTGGAAACACCATATATTTT
TRBV5-6	TRBJ1-5	14	.	TRBD1	CASSSTGGRQPQHF	TGTGCCAGCAGCTCGACAGGGGGCCGGCAGCCCCAGCATTTT
TRBV13	TRBJ2-3	17	.	TRBD2	CASSLGGLAGDIDTQYF	TGTGCCAGCAGCTTAGGAGGACTAGCGGGAGATATTGATACGCAGTATTTT
TRBV28	TRBJ2-7	17	.	.	CASSLRTVPRGIYEQYF	TGTGCCAGCAGTTTGAGGACAGTACCAAGGGGAATCTACGAGCAGTACTTC
TRBV10-3	TRBJ2-1	13	many	TRBD1	CAITGQAHNEQFF	TGTGCCATCACCGGACAGGCCCACAATGAGCAGTTCTTC
TRBV10-3	TRBJ1-2	11	.	.	CAITGGYGYTF	TGTGCCATCACGGGGGGCTATGGCTACACCTTC
TRBV15	TRBJ2-1	16	few	TRBD2	CATSRGTLAGGNEQFF	TGTGCCACCAGCAGAGGCACACTAGCGGGAGGCAATGAGCAGTTCTTC
TRBV5-1	TRBJ2-6	14	.	.	CASSNQAGANVLTF	TGCGCCAGCAGCAATCAAGCTGGGGCCAACGTCCTGACTTTC
TRBV4-3	TRBJ1-1	16	.	.	CASSQEFQGMNTEAFF	TGCGCCAGCAGCCAAGAATTCCAGGGGATGAACACTGAAGCTTTCTTT
TRBV19	TRBJ1-2	20	.	TRBD1	CASSTPGTGSWRSPNYGYTF	TGTGCCAGTAGTACTCCCGGGACAGGGAGTTGGCGGAGTCCTAACTATGGCTACACCTTC
TRBV7-2	TRBJ2-3	14	.	.	CASSSTGPQPTQYF	TGTGCCAGCAGCTCGACCGGGCCACAACCTACGCAGTATTTT
TRBV21-1	TRBJ1-4	19	few	.	CASSNPGQHEPPTNEKLFF	TGTGCCAGCAGCAATCCGGGACAGCATGAACCCCCAACTAATGAAAAACTGTTTTTT
TRBV28	TRBJ1-2	14	.	TRBD1	CASSIGQVREGYTF	TGTGCCAGCAGTATCGGACAGGTTCGGGAGGGCTACACCTTC
TRBV7-9	TRBJ1-1	15	few	.	CASSPNTEGALAAFF	TGTGCCAGCAGCCCCAACACGGAAGGGGCTTTAGCAGCTTTCTTT
TRBV2	TRBJ1-2	14	few	.	CASLKRGGVYGYTF	TGTGCCAGCCTCAAGCGGGGGGGTGTCTATGGCTACACCTTC
TRBV19	TRBJ1-5	15	.	.	CASRRRGTGNQPQHF	TGTGCCAGTAGGCGTAGGGGGACCGGCAATCAGCCCCAGCATTTT
TRBV7-2	TRBJ2-7	14	.	.	CASSLVLADGPKNF	TGTGCCAGCAGCTTAGTTTTAGCCGACGGTCCTAAGAACTTC
TRBV5-1	TRBJ2-3	15	few	.	CASSLAGSLTDTQYF	TGCGCCAGCAGCTTGGCCGGTTCCCTCACAGATACGCAGTATTTT
TRBV7-8	TRBJ2-3	14	few	TRBD2	CASRYSGREDTQYF	TGTGCCAGCCGATATAGCGGGAGGGAAGATACGCAGTATTTT
TRBV4-1	TRBJ2-1	19	few	.	CASSQDPTPNRASYNEQFF	TGCGCCAGCAGCCAAGACCCGACCCCGAACAGGGCTTCCTACAATGAGCAGTTCTTC
TRBV13	TRBJ2-7	15	.	TRBD2	CASSRPPSGDYEQYF	TGTGCCAGCAGCCGCCCGCCTAGCGGGGATTACGAGCAGTACTTC
TRBV7-9	TRBJ2-5	16	.	.	CASSSLTWGGVETQYF	TGTGCCAGCAGCTCACTAACCTGGGGGGGCGTGGAGACCCAGTACTTC
TRBV7-3	TRBJ2-2	15	.	TRBD1	CASSPDRGNTGELFF	TGTGCCAGCAGCCCTGACAGGGGGAACACCGGGGAGCTGTTTTTT
TRBV18	TRBJ1-1	15	.	TRBD1	CASSSRQGPNTEAFF	TGTGCCAGCTCAAGTCGACAGGGGCCGAACACTGAAGCTTTCTTT
TRBV7-6	TRBJ1-2	10	few	.	CASQGDGYTF	TGTGCCAGCCAAGGGGATGGCTACACCTTC
TRBV9	TRBJ1-4	16	.	TRBD1	CASSIGTVATNEKLFF	TGTGCCAGCAGCATTGGGACAGTTGCAACTAATGAAAAACTGTTTTTT
TRBV18	TRBJ1-1	18	few	TRBD1	CASSPSLQGAFGHTEAFF	TGTGCCAGCTCACCTAGTCTCCAGGGGGCCTTTGGGCACACTGAAGCTTTCTTT
TRBV7-2	TRBJ2-1	17	.	TRBD2	CASSPRLAGGSPNEQFF	TGTGCCAGCAGCCCCAGACTAGCGGGAGGGTCCCCCAATGAGCAGTTCTTC
TRBV7-9	TRBJ2-2	14	.	.	CASSPGGDTGELFF	TGTGCCAGCAGCCCAGGAGGGGACACCGGGGAGCTGTTTTTT
TRBV5-1	TRBJ2-1	15	.	.	CASSPLTSSYNEQFF	TGCGCCAGCAGCCCGTTGACCAGCTCCTACAATGAGCAGTTCTTC
TRBV19	TRBJ2-6	13	many	.	CASLLTGANVLTF	TGTGCCAGTCTACTGACTGGGGCCAACGTCCTGACTTTC
TRBV7-8	TRBJ2-1	13	few	.	CASSFRGRNEQFF	TGTGCCAGCAGCTTTAGAGGCAGGAATGAGCAGTTCTTC
TRBV4-3	TRBJ2-1	14	few	TRBD1	CASRRDRGYNEQFF	TGCGCCAGCAGGCGGGACAGGGGCTACAATGAGCAGTTCTTC
TRBV20-1	TRBJ2-7	10	few	.	CSASGRVPYF	TGCAGTGCTAGTGGCAGGGTTCCCTACTTC
TRBV29-1	TRBJ2-3	16	few	TRBD1	CSVEVLSGQGSDTQYF	TGCAGCGTTGAGGTTTTATCGGGACAGGGATCAGATACGCAGTATTTT
TRBV7-3	TRBJ2-3	14	.	.	CASSLNGGRDTQYF	TGTGCCAGCAGCTTAAATGGGGGCCGGGATACGCAGTATTTT
TRBV7-2	TRBJ1-5	15	few	.	CASSLMGYSNQPQHF	TGTGCCAGCAGCTTAATGGGATACAGCAATCAGCCCCAGCATTTT
TRBV27	TRBJ2-1	14	.	.	CASSLYRATPEQFF	TGTGCCAGCAGTTTATACAGGGCGACTCCTGAGCAGTTCTTC
TRBV5-8	TRBJ1-2	15	.	TRBD1	CANQGRQGRNYGYTF	TGTGCCAACCAGGGACGACAGGGTCGCAACTATGGCTACACCTTC
TRBV18	TRBJ2-5	16	.	.	CASSPNKGPRGGTQYF	TGTGCCAGCTCACCAAATAAAGGGCCCCGAGGAGGGACCCAGTACTTC